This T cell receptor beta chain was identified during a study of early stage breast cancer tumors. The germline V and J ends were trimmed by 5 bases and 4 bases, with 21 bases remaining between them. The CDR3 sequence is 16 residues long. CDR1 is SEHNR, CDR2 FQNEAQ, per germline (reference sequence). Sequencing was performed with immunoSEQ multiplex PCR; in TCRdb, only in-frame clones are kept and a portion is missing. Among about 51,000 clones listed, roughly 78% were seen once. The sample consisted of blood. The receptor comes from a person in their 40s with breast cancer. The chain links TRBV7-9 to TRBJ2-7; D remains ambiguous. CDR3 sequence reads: CASSHGGTRRKYEQYF. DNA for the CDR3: TGTGCCAGCAGCCACGGCGGTACTCGGCGGAAGTACGAGCAGTACTTC.